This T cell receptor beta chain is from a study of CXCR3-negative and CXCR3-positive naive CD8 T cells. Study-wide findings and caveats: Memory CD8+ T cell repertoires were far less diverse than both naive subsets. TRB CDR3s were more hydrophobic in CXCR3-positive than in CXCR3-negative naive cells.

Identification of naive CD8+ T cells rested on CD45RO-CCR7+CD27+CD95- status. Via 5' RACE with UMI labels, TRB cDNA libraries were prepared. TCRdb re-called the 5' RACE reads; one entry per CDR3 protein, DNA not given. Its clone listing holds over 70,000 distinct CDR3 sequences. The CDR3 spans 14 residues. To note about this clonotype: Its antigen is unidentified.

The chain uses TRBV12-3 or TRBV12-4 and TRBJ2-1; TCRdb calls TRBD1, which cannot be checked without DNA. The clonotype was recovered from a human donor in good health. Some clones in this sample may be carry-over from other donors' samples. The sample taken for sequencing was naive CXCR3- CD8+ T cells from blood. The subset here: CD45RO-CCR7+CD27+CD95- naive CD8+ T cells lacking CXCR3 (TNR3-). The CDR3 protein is CASSFSVPYNEQFF.